A single sample is the source of the 21 T cell receptor beta chains below, sequenced in a study of T cell responses to AZD1222 COVID-19 vaccine. Sequenced by immunoSEQ multiplex PCR; TCRdb stores in-frame clones only, minus some. This table holds roughly 140,000 clones, under 95% found once. The material sequenced was peripheral blood, taken on day 0 of AZD1222 vaccination. These receptors came from an adult in good health.

The CDR3, as DNA: TGTGCCTGGAGTGCCCTCGGACTAGCGGGAGATGAGCAGTTCTTC. It yields the protein CAWSALGLAGDEQFF. The chain links TRBV30 to TRBJ2-1, with 13 bases matching TRBD2. Germline values: CDR1 GTSNPN, CDR2 SVGIG (reference sequence). J was trimmed by 8 bases and V by 1 base; bases with no gene match: 5. The CDR3 contains 15 residues.

The V call is TRBV5-1, the J call TRBJ2-3; 11 positions match TRBD2. V was clipped by 7 bases and J by 4 bases; unmatched bases: 11. Germline lookup yields CDR1 SGHRS and CDR2 YFSETQ. The CDR3 covers 16 residues. The CDR3: CASSFSGRAGSDTQYF. The DNA for the CDR3 is TGCGCCAGCTCGTTTAGCGGGAGGGCCGGTTCAGATACGCAGTATTTT.

The chain combines TRBV9 with TRBJ2-3; TRBD2 aligns across 8 bases. The V segment lost 4 bases and the J segment 5 bases; nucleotides outside the gene matches: 9. Germline values: CDR1 SGDLS, CDR2 YYNGEE. CDR3 length: 15 amino acids. The CDR3 loop reads CASSFSGRGVDTQYF. Here the CDR3 DNA reads TGTGCCAGCAGCTTCAGCGGGAGAGGTGTAGATACGCAGTATTTT.

The chain joins TRBV7-3 to TRBJ1-3; 9 bases align to TRBD1. V lost 5 bases and J lost 8; bases outside the gene matches: 10. The CDR3 has 15 amino acids. Germline-derived CDR1 and CDR2 are SGHTA and FQGTGA. Here the CDR3 reads CASSRTGAGEDTIYF. The CDR3 coding sequence is TGTGCCAGCAGCAGGACAGGGGCTGGGGAGGACACCATATATTTT.

The rearrangement links TRBV4-3 to TRBJ2-1; the D gene is possibly TRBD2 (5 bases). The CDR3 contains 17 residues. The V gene's germline CDR1 is LGHNA and CDR2 YSLEER. Trimming shortened V by 4 bases and J by 9 bases, and 25 bases separated the two germline ends. CDR3 loop: CASSPELDPFQNGEQFF. The CDR3 nucleotides read TGCGCCAGCAGCCCAGAACTAGACCCGTTCCAAAACGGTGAGCAGTTCTTC.

The CDR3: CASSSPGQGYEQYF. CDR3 DNA sequence: TGTGCCAGCAGTTCCCCCGGACAGGGGTACGAGCAGTACTTC. The chain couples TRBV6-2 or TRBV6-3 to TRBJ2-7, with 9 bases fitting TRBD1. The CDR3 length is 14 residues. Per germline, CDR1 MNHEY and CDR2 SVGEGT. With 4 bases clipped from V and 4 bases from J, the junction kept 5 bases outside the gene matches.

This chain links TRBV7-9 with TRBJ1-2; D gene unclear. V was pared by 2 bases and J by 7 bases, with 14 bases between. The length of the CDR3 is 14 residues. The germline gives CDR1 SEHNR, CDR2 FQNEAQ (reference sequence). The CDR3 DNA follows: TGTGCCAGCAGCTTACTTAGAAAGAACCGTGGCTACACCTTC. The encoded protein is CASSLLRKNRGYTF. The full variable domain, completed using reference TRBV7-9 and TRBJ1-2, is DTGVSQNPRHKITKRGQNVTFRCDPISEHNRLYWYRQTLGQGPEFLTYFQNEAQLEKSRLLSDRFSAERPKGSFSTLEIQRTEQGDSAMYLCASSLLRKNRGYTFGSGTRLTVV.

This chain connects TRBV6-6 to TRBJ2-7; D is uncertain. Trimming stripped 2 bases from V and 7 bases from J, with 6 bases between. CDR1 MNHNY and CDR2 SVGAGI come from the germline V gene (reference sequence). CDR3 length: 11 residues. CDR3 sequence reads: CASSYLGEQYF. The CDR3 DNA follows: TGTGCCAGCAGTTACCTCGGGGAGCAGTACTTC.

V gene TRBV7-2 combines with J gene TRBJ2-7; 8 bases are a match to TRBD1. This CDR3 has 17 amino acids. Germline CDR1 and CDR2: SGHTA and FQGNSA. V was clipped by 5 bases and J by 3 bases; unmatched bases: 15. The CDR3 region has the DNA TGTGCCAGCAGCACAGATATATGGCAGGGACAGGTCTACGAGCAGTACTTC. Translation gives CASSTDIWQGQVYEQYF.

The chain is built from TRBV9 and TRBJ1-1; tentative D call: TRBD1 (6 bases). The germline V gene encodes CDR1 SGDLS and CDR2 YYNGEE. The germline V and J ends were trimmed by 4 bases and 11 bases, with 15 bases remaining between them. The CDR3 is 12 residues long. The CDR3 DNA sequence: TGTGCCAGCAGCCCCACTACAGGGCACGCTTTCTTT. This translates into CASSPTTGHAFF.

Written as DNA, the CDR3 is TGTGCCAGCAGCGAGCCGGCGGATGACACCGGGGAGCTGTTTTTT. Its translation: CASSEPADDTGELFF. The chain recombines TRBV9 with TRBJ2-2; D remains unclear. V lost 3 bases and J lost 3, with 12 bases in between. The CDR3 is 15 residues long. Per germline, CDR1 SGDLS and CDR2 YYNGEE.

The chain combines TRBV12-3 or TRBV12-4 with TRBJ1-4, with D uncertain. The CDR3 sequence is 13 residues long. V lost 3 bases to trimming and J lost 3 bases, with 5 bases between them. CDR3 amino acids: CASSLRSNEKLFF. DNA for the CDR3: TGTGCCAGCAGTTTGAGGTCTAATGAAAAACTGTTTTTT.

The chain links TRBV19 to TRBJ2-7, with D possibly matching TRBD2 (6 bases). The germline gives CDR1 LNHDA, CDR2 SQIVND (reference sequence). This CDR3 region has 16 residues. V was cut by 3 bases and J by 0 bases, with 15 bases left in between. The chain's CDR3 is CASSIRLANPSYEQYF. DNA of the CDR3: TGTGCCAGTAGTATTCGCCTAGCGAACCCCTCCTACGAGCAGTACTTC.

The chain recombines TRBV6-2 or TRBV6-3 with TRBJ1-6; TRBD1 is a possible D gene (5 bases). V lost 5 bases and J lost 7, with 18 bases in between. CDR1 MNHEY and CDR2 SVGEGT come from the germline V gene. The CDR3 contains 16 residues. The CDR3 loop reads CASSSGTHEGNSPLHF. In DNA form, the CDR3 reads TGTGCCAGCAGTAGCGGGACGCACGAGGGGAATTCACCCCTCCACTTT.

This clone has just one count. V gene TRBV19 combines with J gene TRBJ2-1; weak D call: TRBD2 (6 bases). V was trimmed by 3 bases and J by 7 bases, leaving 13 bases between them. The germline V gene encodes CDR1 LNHDA and CDR2 SQIVND (reference sequence). This CDR3 is 14 amino acids long. This CDR3 reads CASSIQGGHNEQFF. CDR3 DNA: TGTGCCAGTAGTATTCAGGGAGGTCATAATGAGCAGTTCTTC.

V usage is TRBV5-6 and J usage is TRBJ1-3, with unresolved D. Germline-derived CDR1 and CDR2 are SGHDT and YYEEEE. Deletions cut 1 base from V and 0 bases from J, with 8 bases between. This CDR3 is built from 15 residues. The CDR3 region is CASSLLQISGNTIYF. In nucleotides, the CDR3 is TGTGCCAGCAGCTTGCTGCAGATCTCTGGAAACACCATATATTTT.

V gene TRBV27 combines with J gene TRBJ2-3; D not certain. Trimming left V 5 bases short and J 5 bases short, with 14 bases between. The length of the CDR3 is 14 residues. Germline V lookup: CDR1 MNHEY, CDR2 SMNVEV (reference sequence). CDR3 in amino acids: CASSPSQLGDTQYF. The CDR3, as DNA: TGTGCCAGCAGTCCGTCCCAGCTGGGAGATACGCAGTATTTT.

The rearrangement links TRBV5-1 to TRBJ2-5; D is ambiguous. CDR3 length: 14 amino acids. The ends were cut back, 0 bases at V and 1 base at J, with 7 bases in the middle. Germline V gene lookup returns CDR1 SGHRS and CDR2 YFSETQ. The CDR3 reads CASSLAPAQETQYF. The CDR3 coding sequence is TGCGCCAGCAGCTTGGCCCCGGCCCAAGAGACCCAGTACTTC.

The chain combines TRBV7-6 with TRBJ1-4, with TRBD1 matching 11 bases. Germline assignment: CDR1 SGHVS and CDR2 FNYEAQ. The CDR3 is 20 amino acids. V shed 6 bases and J 0 bases; nucleotides not matched to a gene: 15. Here the CDR3 reads CASRAGGTGGLFATNEKLFF. The CDR3 DNA sequence: TGTGCCAGCAGGGCCGGGGGGACAGGGGGATTATTCGCAACTAATGAAAAACTGTTTTTT.

This chain uses TRBV10-3 with TRBJ2-3; D is ambiguous. Germline V gene sequence: CDR1 ENHRY, CDR2 SYGVKD. Deletions cut 7 bases from V and 3 bases from J, with 11 bases between. The CDR3 loop spans 13 amino acids. In nucleotides, the CDR3 is TGTGCCATCAAGAGCCTTGAGACAGATACGCAGTATTTT. Amino acid sequence: CAIKSLETDTQYF.

This chain connects TRBV6-5 to TRBJ2-5, with no clear D. Trimming cost V 5 bases and J 5 bases, with 6 bases left between them. The CDR3 is 11 amino acids. Germline V gene sequence: CDR1 MNHEY, CDR2 SVGAGI. Here the CDR3 reads CASSNRETQYF. The DNA of the CDR3 is TGTGCCAGCAGTAATCGGGAGACCCAGTACTTC.